Presented here are 10 T cell receptor beta chains from one specimen sequenced in a study of tumor-infiltrating lymphocytes in localized non-small cell lung cancer. Libraries were prepared by immunoSEQ multiplex PCR; TCRdb keeps only in-frame clonotypes and omits some of them. The sample has 12,000 or so clones, around 76% seen once. The specimen sequenced was uninvolved lung tissue not adjacent to the tumor. The receptor set was obtained from a human donor with non-small cell lung cancer.

This CDR3 is CASSPHPYGYTF. CDR3 sequence (DNA): TGTGCCAGCAGCCCCCACCCCTATGGCTACACCTTC. The genes are TRBV28 and TRBJ1-2, with D unresolved. The CDR3 spans 12 residues. Trimming pared 6 bases from V and 4 bases from J, leaving 9 bases between. Germline V gene data show CDR1 as MDHEN and CDR2 as SYDVKM.

The chain uses TRBV5-6 and TRBJ2-7; the D gene is possibly TRBD2 (5 bases). This CDR3 is 12 amino acids long. CDR1 is SGHDT, CDR2 YYEEEE, per germline. V dropped 4 bases and J dropped 2 bases, with 7 bases sitting between them. DNA of the CDR3: TGTGCCAGCAGCGTGGGAGCCTACGAGCAGTACTTC. Translation: CASSVGAYEQYF.

The rearrangement joins TRBV9 to TRBJ2-7, with D possibly matching TRBD1 (6 bases). This CDR3 region has 15 residues. Trimming removed 3 bases at V and 2 bases at J, with 15 bases between. Germline loops: CDR1 SGDLS, CDR2 YYNGEE. The CDR3 region is CASSAQGNRAYEQYF. Written as DNA, the CDR3 is TGTGCCAGCAGCGCCCAGGGGAATAGAGCCTACGAGCAGTACTTC. Filled out from reference TRBV9 and TRBJ2-7, the complete variable domain reads DSGVTQTPKHLITATGQRVTLRCSPRSGDLSVYWYQQSLDQGLQFLIQYYNGEERAKGNILERFSAQQFPDLHSELNLSSLELGDSALYFCASSAQGNRAYEQYFGPGTRLTVT.

The chain uses TRBV6-5 and TRBJ2-5, with 8 bases that match TRBD1. Per the germline V gene, CDR1 is MNHEY and CDR2 is SVGAGI. V trimming: 6 bases; J trimming: 2 bases; junction bases outside the gene matches: 8. The CDR3 contains 15 residues. The CDR3 spells CASSGQGGRQETQYF. CDR3 coding DNA: TGTGCCAGCAGCGGACAGGGAGGTCGGCAAGAGACCCAGTACTTC.

The chain employs TRBV7-9 and TRBJ2-7, with TRBD2 identical over 7 bases. This CDR3 has 16 amino acids. Germline V gene data show CDR1 as SEHNR and CDR2 as FQNEAQ (reference sequence). Unmatched junction bases numbered 7, after V lost 1 base and J lost 1 base. The CDR3 bases are TGTGCCAGCAGCTTAGACATGGGGGGGGTTTCCTACGAGCAGTACTTC. Translation gives CASSLDMGGVSYEQYF.

By sample fraction, this clone is medium-sized (0.01 to 0.1%). The chain carries TRBV9 and TRBJ1-6, with D tentatively TRBD1 (6 bases). V lost 1 base and J lost 8, with 19 bases in between. CDR1 and CDR2 (germline): SGDLS, YYNGEE. The CDR3 is 17 amino acids. The CDR3 DNA follows: TGTGCCAGCAGCGTAACTAGGGGGGGCGCGGGTGATTCACCCCTCCACTTT. Its protein product is CASSVTRGGAGDSPLHF.

The chain employs TRBV2 and TRBJ2-2, with 8 bases aligning to TRBD1. Unmatched junction bases numbered 1, after V lost 4 bases and J lost 3 bases. This CDR3 is built from 14 residues. Germline CDR1 and CDR2: SNHLY and FYNNEI. CDR3 coding DNA: TGTGCCAGCAGTGGACAGGGGCACACCGGGGAGCTGTTTTTT. This encodes CASSGQGHTGELFF.

This rearrangement joins TRBV7-9 to TRBJ1-5; TRBD1 matches at 11 bases. The CDR3 runs to 15 residues. The V segment lost 4 bases and the J segment 8 bases; nucleotides outside the gene matches: 7. CDR1 and CDR2 (germline): SEHNR, FQNEAQ (reference sequence). This CDR3 is CASSSGQGAVEPQHF. Written as DNA, the CDR3 is TGTGCCAGCAGCTCCGGACAGGGGGCGGTTGAGCCCCAGCATTTT.

The chain couples TRBV4-3 to TRBJ1-2; D is possibly TRBD1 (5 bases). There are 16 residues in the CDR3. V lost 0 bases to trimming and J lost 4 bases, with 15 bases between them. Germline assignment: CDR1 LGHNA and CDR2 YSLEER. CDR3 amino acids: CASSQDAGRSGYGYTF. The CDR3 region has the DNA TGCGCCAGCAGCCAAGATGCGGGACGGTCCGGCTATGGCTACACCTTC.

The rearrangement links TRBV5-1 to TRBJ2-6; D possibly corresponds to TRBD2 (7 bases). V was shortened by 4 bases and J by 0 bases, with 11 bases between the two germline ends. Germline CDR1 SGHRS, CDR2 YFSETQ. The CDR3 has 16 residues. CDR3 in amino acids: CASSGGALSGANVLTF. The CDR3 DNA sequence: TGCGCCAGCAGCGGGGGGGCCCTCTCTGGGGCCAACGTCCTGACTTTC.